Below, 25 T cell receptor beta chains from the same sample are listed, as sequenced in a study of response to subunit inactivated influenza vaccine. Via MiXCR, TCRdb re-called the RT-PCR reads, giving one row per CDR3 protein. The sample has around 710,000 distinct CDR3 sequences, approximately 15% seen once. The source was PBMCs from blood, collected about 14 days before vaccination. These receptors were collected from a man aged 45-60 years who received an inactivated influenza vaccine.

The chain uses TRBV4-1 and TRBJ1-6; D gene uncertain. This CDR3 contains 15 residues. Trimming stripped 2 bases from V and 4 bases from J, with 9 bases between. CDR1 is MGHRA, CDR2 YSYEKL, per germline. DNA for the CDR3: TGCGCCAGCAGCCAAACAGAAATTTATAATTCACCCCTCCACTTT. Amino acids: CASSQTEIYNSPLHF.

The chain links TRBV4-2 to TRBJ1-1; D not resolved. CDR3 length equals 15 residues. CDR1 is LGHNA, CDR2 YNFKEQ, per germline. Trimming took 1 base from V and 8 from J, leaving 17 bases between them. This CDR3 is CASSQGTAPGKEAFF. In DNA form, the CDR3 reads TGTGCCAGCAGCCAAGGAACCGCCCCGGGGAAAGAAGCTTTCTTT.

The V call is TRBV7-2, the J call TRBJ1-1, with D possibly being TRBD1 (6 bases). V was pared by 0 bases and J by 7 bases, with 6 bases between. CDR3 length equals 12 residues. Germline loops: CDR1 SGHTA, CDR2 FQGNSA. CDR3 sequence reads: CASSLAGHEAFF. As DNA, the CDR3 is TGTGCCAGCAGCTTAGCGGGACATGAAGCTTTCTTT.

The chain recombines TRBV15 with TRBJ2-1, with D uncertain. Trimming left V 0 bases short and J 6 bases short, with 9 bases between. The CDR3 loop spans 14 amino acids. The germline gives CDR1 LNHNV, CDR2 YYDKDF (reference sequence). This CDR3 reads CATSRDSLLNEQFF. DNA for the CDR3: TGTGCCACCAGCAGAGATAGTCTACTCAATGAGCAGTTCTTC.

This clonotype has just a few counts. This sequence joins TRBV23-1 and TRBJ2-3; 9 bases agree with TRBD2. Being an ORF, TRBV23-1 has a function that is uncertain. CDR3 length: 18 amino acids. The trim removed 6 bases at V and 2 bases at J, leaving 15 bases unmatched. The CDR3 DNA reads TGCGCCAGCAGCCATACCGGCCGACTAGCGGAGACCACAGATACGCAGTATTTT. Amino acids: CASSHTGRLAETTDTQYF.

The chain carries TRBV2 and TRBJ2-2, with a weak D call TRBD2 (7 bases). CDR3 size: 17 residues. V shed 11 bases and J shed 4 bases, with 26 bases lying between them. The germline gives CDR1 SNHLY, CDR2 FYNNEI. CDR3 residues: CAFCSRGWRGTTGELFF. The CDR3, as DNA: TGTGCCTTCTGCTCGAGGGGGTGGCGGGGGACCACCGGGGAGCTGTTTTTT.

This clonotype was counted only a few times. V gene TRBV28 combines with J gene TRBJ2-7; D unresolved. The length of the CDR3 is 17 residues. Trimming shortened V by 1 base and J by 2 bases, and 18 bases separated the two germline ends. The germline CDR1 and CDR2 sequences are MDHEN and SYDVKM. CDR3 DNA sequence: TGTGCCAGCAGTTTATTCATGAGAAAGGACGGAACCTACGAGCAGTACTTC. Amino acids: CASSLFMRKDGTYEQYF.

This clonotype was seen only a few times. CDR3 sequence: CSARAEGLRGYTF. The CDR3 nucleotides read TGCAGTGCTAGAGCGGAGGGTCTCCGTGGCTACACCTTC. The chain carries TRBV20-1 and TRBJ1-2; D is unclear. CDR3 size: 13 residues. The V end lost 1 base, the J end lost 7 bases, and 13 bases lay between the germline ends. The germline gives CDR1 DFQATT, CDR2 SNEGSKA (reference sequence).

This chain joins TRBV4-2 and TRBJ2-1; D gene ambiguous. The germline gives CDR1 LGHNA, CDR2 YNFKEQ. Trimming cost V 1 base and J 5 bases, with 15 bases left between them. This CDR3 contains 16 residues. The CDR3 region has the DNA TGTGCCAGCAGCCAAGGGACCCCCGTACATAACAATGAGCAGTTCTTC. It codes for CASSQGTPVHNNEQFF.

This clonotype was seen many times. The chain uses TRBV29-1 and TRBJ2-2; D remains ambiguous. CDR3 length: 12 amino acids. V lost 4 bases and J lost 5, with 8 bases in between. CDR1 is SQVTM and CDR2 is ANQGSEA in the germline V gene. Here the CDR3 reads CSVVDPTGELFF. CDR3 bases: TGCAGCGTTGTGGACCCAACCGGGGAGCTGTTTTTT.

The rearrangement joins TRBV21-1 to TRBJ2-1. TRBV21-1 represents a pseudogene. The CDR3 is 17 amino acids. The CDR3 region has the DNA TGTGCCAGCAGCAAAGCAGGAGCGGGAGACTCCTACAATGAGCAGTTCTTC. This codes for CASSKAGAGDSYNEQFF.

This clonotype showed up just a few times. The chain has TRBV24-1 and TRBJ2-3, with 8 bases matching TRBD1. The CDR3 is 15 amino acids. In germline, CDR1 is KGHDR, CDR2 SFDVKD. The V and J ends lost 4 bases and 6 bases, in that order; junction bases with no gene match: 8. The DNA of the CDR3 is TGTGCCACCAGTGACTCCGGGACAGGATGGGATACGCAGTATTTT. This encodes CATSDSGTGWDTQYF.

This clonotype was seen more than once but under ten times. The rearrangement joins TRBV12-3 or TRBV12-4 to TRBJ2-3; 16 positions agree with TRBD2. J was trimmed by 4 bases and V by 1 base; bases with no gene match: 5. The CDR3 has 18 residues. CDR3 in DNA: TGTGCCAGCAGTTTAGGGCCGGGACTAGCGGGAGGGGCAGATACGCAGTATTTT. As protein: CASSLGPGLAGGADTQYF.

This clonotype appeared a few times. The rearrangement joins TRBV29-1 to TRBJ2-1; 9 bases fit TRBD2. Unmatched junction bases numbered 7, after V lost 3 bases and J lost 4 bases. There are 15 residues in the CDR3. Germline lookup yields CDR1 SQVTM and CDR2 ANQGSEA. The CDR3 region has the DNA TGCAGCGTTGAGGGGCGACTAGCGGCTTACAATGAGCAGTTCTTC. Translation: CSVEGRLAAYNEQFF.

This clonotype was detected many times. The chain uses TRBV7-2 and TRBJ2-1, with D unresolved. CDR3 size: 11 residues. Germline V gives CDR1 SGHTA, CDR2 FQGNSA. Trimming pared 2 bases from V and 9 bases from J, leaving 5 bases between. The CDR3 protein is CASSLLGEQFF. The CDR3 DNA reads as TGTGCCAGCAGCTTACTGGGTGAGCAGTTCTTC.

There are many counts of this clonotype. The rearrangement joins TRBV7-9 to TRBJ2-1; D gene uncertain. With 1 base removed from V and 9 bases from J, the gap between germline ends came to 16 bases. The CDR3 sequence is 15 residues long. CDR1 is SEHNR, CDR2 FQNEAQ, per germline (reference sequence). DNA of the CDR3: TGTGCCAGCAGCTTAGGTGATGCCGTTGGTGTTGAGCAGTTCTTC. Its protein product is CASSLGDAVGVEQFF. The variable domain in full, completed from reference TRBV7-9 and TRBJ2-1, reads DTGVSQNPRHKITKRGQNVTFRCDPISEHNRLYWYRQTLGQGPEFLTYFQNEAQLEKSRLLSDRFSAERPKGSFSTLEIQRTEQGDSAMYLCASSLGDAVGVEQFFGPGTRLTVL.

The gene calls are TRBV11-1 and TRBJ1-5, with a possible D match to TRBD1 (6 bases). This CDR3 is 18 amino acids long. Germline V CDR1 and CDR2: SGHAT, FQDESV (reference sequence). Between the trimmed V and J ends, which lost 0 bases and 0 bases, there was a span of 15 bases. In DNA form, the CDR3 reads TGTGCCAGCAGCTTAGCGTCTGCAGGGGATTATAGCAATCAGCCCCAGCATTTT. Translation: CASSLASAGDYSNQPQHF. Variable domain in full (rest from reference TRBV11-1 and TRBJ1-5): EAEVAQSPRYKITEKSQAVAFWCDPISGHATLYWYRQILGQGPELLVQFQDESVVDDSQLPKDRFSAERLKGVDSTLKIQPAELGDSAMYLCASSLASAGDYSNQPQHFGDGTRLSIL.

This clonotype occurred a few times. The CDR3 here is CASSEGDGSYEQYF. As DNA, the CDR3 is TGCGCCAGCAGTGAGGGGGACGGCTCCTACGAGCAGTACTTC. The chain links TRBV10-1 to TRBJ2-7; D tentatively reads TRBD1 or TRBD2 (5 bases each). Per germline, CDR1 WNHNN and CDR2 SYGVQD (reference sequence). The germline V and J ends were trimmed by 2 bases and 0 bases, with 8 bases remaining between them. The CDR3 runs to 14 residues.

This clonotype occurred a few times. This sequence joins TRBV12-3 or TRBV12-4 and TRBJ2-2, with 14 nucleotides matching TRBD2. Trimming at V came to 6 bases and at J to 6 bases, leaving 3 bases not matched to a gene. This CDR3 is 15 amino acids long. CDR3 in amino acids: CASRGTSGSSGELFF. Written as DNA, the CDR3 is TGTGCCAGCAGGGGGACTAGCGGGAGTTCCGGGGAGCTGTTTTTT.

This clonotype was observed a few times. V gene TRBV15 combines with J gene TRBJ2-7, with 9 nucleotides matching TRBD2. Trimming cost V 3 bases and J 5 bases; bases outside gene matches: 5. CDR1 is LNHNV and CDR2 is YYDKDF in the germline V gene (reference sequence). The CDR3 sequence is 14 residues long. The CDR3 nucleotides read TGTGCCACCAGCAGTGGCGGGAGGGGCCACGAGCAGTACTTC. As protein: CATSSGGRGHEQYF.

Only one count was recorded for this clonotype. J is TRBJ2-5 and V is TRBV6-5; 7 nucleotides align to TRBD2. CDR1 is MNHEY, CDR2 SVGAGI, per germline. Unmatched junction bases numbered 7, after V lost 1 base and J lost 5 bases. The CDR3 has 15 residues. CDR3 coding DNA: TGTGCCAGCAGTTACTTCCCTACCGGGGGGGAGACCCAGTACTTC. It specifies CASSYFPTGGETQYF.

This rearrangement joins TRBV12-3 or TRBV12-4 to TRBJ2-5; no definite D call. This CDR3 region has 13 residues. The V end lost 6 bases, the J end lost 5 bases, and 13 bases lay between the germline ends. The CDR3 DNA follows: TGTGCCAGCAGCCCAAGCATGAGCGAGACCCAGTACTTC. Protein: CASSPSMSETQYF.

The CDR3 loop is CSVESRGIGGYTF. In nucleotides, the CDR3 is TGCAGCGTTGAGTCCAGGGGGATTGGTGGCTACACCTTC. The rearrangement links TRBV29-1 to TRBJ1-2; 7 nucleotides agree with TRBD1. CDR3 size: 13 residues. CDR1 is SQVTM, CDR2 ANQGSEA, per germline. V shed 3 bases and J 7 bases; nucleotides not matched to a gene: 8.

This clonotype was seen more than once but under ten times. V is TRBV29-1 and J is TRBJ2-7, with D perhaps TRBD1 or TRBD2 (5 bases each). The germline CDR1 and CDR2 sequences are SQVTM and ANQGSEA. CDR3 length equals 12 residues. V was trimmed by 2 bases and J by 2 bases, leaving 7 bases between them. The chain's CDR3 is CSVERGPYEQYF. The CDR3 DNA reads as TGCAGCGTTGAACGGGGCCCCTACGAGCAGTACTTC.

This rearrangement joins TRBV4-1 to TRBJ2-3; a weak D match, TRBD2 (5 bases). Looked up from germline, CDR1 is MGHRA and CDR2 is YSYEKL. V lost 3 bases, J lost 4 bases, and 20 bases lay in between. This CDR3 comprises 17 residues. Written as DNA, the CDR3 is TGCGCCAGCAGCCAGGCTAGTCCCTTAGGCGGGCCAGATACGCAGTATTTT. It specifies CASSQASPLGGPDTQYF.